These T cell receptor beta chains were read from a single sample in a study of OX40 agonist ivuxolimab in advanced cancers. Assay used: immunoSEQ multiplex PCR; TCRdb lists only in-frame clones, some missing. The table has about 61,000 clones, roughly 80% seen once. The starting material was CD4+ or CD8+ T cells sorted from blood, obtained in a trial of the OX40 agonist ivuxolimab. All receptors derive from an adult with an advanced solid tumor such as melanoma, head and neck, liver or kidney cancer. Both conserved end residues are part of each CDR3. D genes are given only for firm matches. Part of the rows lack a size; the others show once, few, many or a class for expanded clones.

d_call: -; clone_size: -; v_call: TRBV18; j_call: TRBJ1-4; cdr3_nt: TGTGCCAGCTCATCGACAGGTGAAAAACTGTTTTTT; cdr3_aa: CASSSTGEKLFF
d_call: TRBD1; clone_size: -; v_call: TRBV5-5; j_call: TRBJ1-5; cdr3_nt: TGTGCCAGCAGCCCGACGGGACAGGGGGAGCCCCAGCATTTT; cdr3_aa: CASSPTGQGEPQHF
d_call: TRBD1; clone_size: -; v_call: TRBV28; j_call: TRBJ2-7; cdr3_nt: TGTGCCAGCCTTCCCGGGACAGTAAGTATCCACGAGCAGTACTTC; cdr3_aa: CASLPGTVSIHEQYF
d_call: TRBD1; clone_size: -; v_call: TRBV6-5; j_call: TRBJ2-1; cdr3_nt: TGTGCCAGCAGTTACTCGGGACAGGGAAACAATGAGCAGTTCTTC; cdr3_aa: CASSYSGQGNNEQFF
d_call: -; clone_size: -; v_call: TRBV5-5; j_call: TRBJ1-3; cdr3_nt: TGTGCCAGCAGCTTGTGGGCGGACTCTGGAAACACCATATATTTT; cdr3_aa: CASSLWADSGNTIYF
d_call: TRBD1; clone_size: few; v_call: TRBV7-6; j_call: TRBJ1-1; cdr3_nt: TGTGCCAGCAGCTTAAGGCCCCTGGCAGGGGGGCTGAACACTGAAGCTTTCTTT; cdr3_aa: CASSLRPLAGGLNTEAFF
d_call: -; clone_size: few; v_call: TRBV19; j_call: TRBJ1-5; cdr3_nt: TGTGCCAGTAGTATCCAGGCCCCTAATCAGCCCCAGCATTTT; cdr3_aa: CASSIQAPNQPQHF
d_call: TRBD2; clone_size: -; v_call: TRBV27; j_call: TRBJ2-1; cdr3_nt: TGTGCCAGCGCGATAGCGGGGTGGGATGAGCAGTTCTTC; cdr3_aa: CASAIAGWDEQFF
d_call: -; clone_size: -; v_call: TRBV5-1; j_call: TRBJ2-7; cdr3_nt: TGCGCCAGCAGCTTTTCAGGAAGCTCCTACGAGCAGTACTTC; cdr3_aa: CASSFSGSSYEQYF
d_call: TRBD2; clone_size: -; v_call: TRBV6-5; j_call: TRBJ2-7; cdr3_nt: TGTGCCAGCGTGGGGGGGGTCTTGTTAGAGCAGTACTTC; cdr3_aa: CASVGGVLLEQYF
d_call: -; clone_size: -; v_call: TRBV7-2; j_call: TRBJ2-2; cdr3_nt: TGCGCCAGCAGCCCGAGGTGGGCGGGGCACTCTACCGGGGAGCTGTTTTTT; cdr3_aa: CASSPRWAGHSTGELFF
d_call: -; clone_size: once; v_call: TRBV18; j_call: TRBJ2-5; cdr3_nt: TGTGCCAGCTCACCACGCTCCACGGCGGGTACCCAAGAGACCCAGTACTTC; cdr3_aa: CASSPRSTAGTQETQYF
d_call: TRBD1; clone_size: -; v_call: TRBV6-5; j_call: TRBJ2-7; cdr3_nt: TGTGCCAGCAGTTACGACAGGGAAGACGAGCAGTACTTC; cdr3_aa: CASSYDREDEQYF
d_call: TRBD1; clone_size: medium-sized; v_call: TRBV7-2; j_call: TRBJ1-5; cdr3_nt: TGTGCCAGCACATGGGGGGACAGGGGAGATCAGCCCCAGCATTTT; cdr3_aa: CASTWGDRGDQPQHF